A single T cell receptor (beta chain) is shown here with its context. This record comes from a study of blood T cell repertoires in COVID-19. In the study overall: Spain, Italy and the United States supplied samples that represented acute and convalescent COVID-19. The cDNA or gDNA used as material had been derived from T cells, B-cell-depleted T cells, or PBMCs.

The germline CDR1 and CDR2 sequences are LGHNA and YNFKEQ. V lost 1 base to trimming and J lost 6 bases, with 10 bases between them. The CDR3 consists of 14 residues. Source study methods: Amplified reference gene primers provided the basis for estimating nucleated cell counts. Measured with immunoSEQ multiplex PCR; TCRdb has only the in-frame clones, and not every one. The V and J calls and clone size come from that table; D and trimming were worked out from the DNA. The sample lists around 170,000 clones, roughly 80% seen once, with roughly 1.4% in the top ten. The sequenced material came from peripheral blood. The sequence was collected from a human donor in a cohort sampled during active COVID-19. The gene calls are TRBV4-2 and TRBJ1-5; no reliable D call. CDR3 DNA: TGTGCCAGCAGCCAAGGTCCTACCTTTCAGCCCCAGCATTTT. It is translated as CASSQGPTFQPQHF.